These 20 T cell receptor beta chains came from one sample sequenced in a study of blood T cell repertoires in COVID-19. Using immunoSEQ multiplex PCR, the repertoire was profiled, and TCRdb retains in-frame clones only, with some absent. Seen here are about 300,000 clones, around 85% observed once, and the top ten hold around 2.2%. Sequenced sample: PBMCs or T cells enriched from blood (not recorded which). All receptors derive from a young man who had recovered from COVID-19.

This rearrangement joins TRBV5-4 to TRBJ2-1; 10 positions match TRBD1. J lost 6 bases, V lost 0 bases, and 6 bases had no gene match. The CDR3 extends over 16 amino acids. The germline V gene encodes CDR1 SGHNT and CDR2 YYREEE (reference sequence). CDR3 residues: CASSLEGTGVGNEQFF. CDR3 DNA sequence: TGTGCCAGCAGCTTGGAAGGGACAGGGGTAGGCAATGAGCAGTTCTTC.

The gene calls are TRBV5-1 and TRBJ1-1; 9 bases fit TRBD1. Trimming at V came to 0 bases and at J to 9 bases, leaving 3 bases not matched to a gene. The CDR3 is made up of 13 amino acids. Germline CDR1 and CDR2: SGHRS and YFSETQ. CDR3 amino acids: CASSLEGTGKAFF. For the CDR3, the DNA is TGCGCCAGCAGCTTGGAAGGGACAGGGAAAGCTTTCTTT.

Only one count was recorded for this clone. This chain links TRBV30 with TRBJ2-7; D is undetermined. CDR1 is GTSNPN and CDR2 is SVGIG in the germline V gene (reference sequence). The CDR3 has 12 residues. Trimming left V 0 bases short and J 3 bases short, with 6 bases between. CDR3 in amino acids: CAWSVSHYEQYF. The CDR3 DNA reads as TGTGCCTGGAGTGTATCACACTACGAGCAGTACTTC.

The rearrangement uses TRBV27 and TRBJ2-5; D not resolved. Trimming removed 4 bases from V and 5 bases from J, with 14 bases in between. CDR1 and CDR2 from the germline V gene are MNHEY and SMNVEV (reference sequence). The CDR3 loop spans 14 amino acids. The DNA for the CDR3 is TGTGCCAGCAGTTCCCTTGGTGCAGTCGAGACCCAGTACTTC. This translates into CASSSLGAVETQYF.

The chain couples TRBV11-1 to TRBJ2-1; 9 bases are a match to TRBD2. V was clipped by 3 bases and J by 8 bases; unmatched bases: 5. Germline values: CDR1 SGHAT, CDR2 FQDESV (reference sequence). The CDR3 contains 14 residues. The CDR3 protein is CASSLRGGIDEQFF. The CDR3 coding sequence is TGTGCCAGCAGCTTGCGGGGGGGTATAGATGAGCAGTTCTTC.

The chain couples TRBV28 to TRBJ1-5; 7 bases are shared with TRBD1. V gave up 6 bases and J gave up 1 base; unmatched junction bases: 9. The CDR3 contains 16 residues. CDR1 and CDR2 from the germline V gene are MDHEN and SYDVKM. The CDR3 is CASSRTGAGSNQPQHF. The CDR3 DNA sequence: TGTGCCAGCAGCAGAACAGGGGCCGGAAGCAATCAGCCCCAGCATTTT.

The genes are TRBV7-6 and TRBJ2-2, with 9 bases aligning to TRBD1. Germline CDR1 SGHVS, CDR2 FNYEAQ. This CDR3 has 17 amino acids. Unmatched junction bases numbered 8, after V lost 3 bases and J lost 3 bases. Here the CDR3 DNA reads TGTGCCAGCAGCTTGCATCCTCGGGACAGGGACACCGGGGAGCTGTTTTTT. The encoded protein is CASSLHPRDRDTGELFF.

V gene TRBV25-1 combines with J gene TRBJ2-5; 7 bases line up with TRBD1. The J segment lost 6 bases and the V segment lost 8 bases, leaving 15 bases of the junction unmatched. CDR1 and CDR2 from the germline V gene are MGHDK and SYGVNS. The CDR3 is 15 residues long. CDR3 region: CASQPTGELKKTQYF. CDR3 coding DNA: TGTGCCAGCCAACCAACAGGGGAGCTTAAGAAGACCCAGTACTTC.

V is TRBV5-8 and J is TRBJ2-1, with 12 bases that match TRBD2. The germline V gene encodes CDR1 SGHTS and CDR2 YDEGEE. Trimming cost V 3 bases and J 1 base; bases outside gene matches: 5. This CDR3 spans 17 amino acids. The DNA for the CDR3 is TGTGCCAGCAGCTCCGCGACTAGCGGGGGATCCTACAATGAGCAGTTCTTC. Its translation: CASSSATSGGSYNEQFF.

The V gene is TRBV11-3, the J gene TRBJ2-2; D ambiguous. The CDR3 runs to 14 residues. Germline V lookup: CDR1 SGHNT, CDR2 YENEEA. Trimming took off 2 bases at V and 1 base at J, with 5 bases between the two ends. CDR3 amino acids: CASSLSGNTGELFF. CDR3 DNA: TGTGCCAGCAGCTTATCGGGGAACACCGGGGAGCTGTTTTTT.

V gene TRBV6-2 or TRBV6-3 combines with J gene TRBJ1-5; weak D call: TRBD1 (5 bases). The CDR3 consists of 15 residues. V was cut by 0 bases and J by 11 bases, with 17 bases left in between. Germline V gene lookup returns CDR1 MNHEY and CDR2 SVGEGT. The CDR3: CASSYSSGVGRAQHF. The CDR3 bases are TGTGCCAGCAGTTACTCGTCGGGGGTCGGAAGGGCCCAGCATTTT.

The CDR3 DNA reads as TGCGCCAGCAGCCAAAGAGGCCCTTACTACGAGCAGTACTTC. It codes for CASSQRGPYYEQYF. The V call is TRBV4-3, the J call TRBJ2-7; D is undetermined. Trimming pared 2 bases from V and 3 bases from J, leaving 11 bases between. Germline V gene data show CDR1 as LGHNA and CDR2 as YSLEER. The CDR3 is 14 amino acids.

The chain couples TRBV5-1 to TRBJ1-1; D is undetermined. This CDR3 contains 14 residues. Germline CDR1 SGHRS, CDR2 YFSETQ. The V gene lost 0 bases and the J gene lost 1 base, with 7 bases spanning the gap. The CDR3, as DNA: TGCGCCAGCAGCTTGGAGTTGAGGAACACTGAAGCTTTCTTT. It codes for CASSLELRNTEAFF.

The chain joins TRBV7-9 to TRBJ1-5; 9 nucleotides agree with TRBD1. With V trimmed by 4 bases and J by 9 bases, 7 bases remained unmatched. CDR1 is SEHNR and CDR2 is FQNEAQ in the germline V gene (reference sequence). The CDR3 consists of 14 residues. The CDR3 here is CASSSLDRGMPQHF. In nucleotides, the CDR3 is TGTGCCAGCAGCTCCCTGGACAGGGGTATGCCCCAGCATTTT.

The CDR3 nucleotides read TGTGCCAGCAGCTTAACAGGCCCCTACGAGCAGTACTTC. Amino acids: CASSLTGPYEQYF. The chain carries TRBV7-6 and TRBJ2-7; D perhaps matches TRBD1 (5 bases). V lost 2 bases and J lost 2, with 7 bases in between. This CDR3 contains 13 residues. Germline V gene data show CDR1 as SGHVS and CDR2 as FNYEAQ. The full variable domain, rest sourced from reference TRBV7-6 and TRBJ2-7, is GAGVSQSPRYKVTKRGQDVALRCDPISGHVSLYWYRQALGQGPEFLTYFNYEAQQDKSGLPNDRFSAERPEGSISTLTIQRTEQRDSAMYRCASSLTGPYEQYFGPGTRLTVT.

This chain links TRBV5-6 with TRBJ2-1; D not resolved. From germline, CDR1 is SGHDT and CDR2 YYEEEE. CDR3 size: 16 residues. V lost 4 bases, J lost 7 bases, and 21 bases lay in between. This CDR3 reads CASSPYGTAKWNEQFF. The DNA of the CDR3 is TGTGCCAGCAGCCCATATGGTACAGCCAAATGGAATGAGCAGTTCTTC.

Regarding this clone: A junction end diverges from the germline sequence, so it may reflect a read error. The chain carries TRBV10-3 and TRBJ2-7, with D perhaps matching TRBD1 (6 bases). CDR1 and CDR2 from the germline V gene are ENHRY and SYGVKD. CDR3 length: 13 residues. The CDR3 region is CAISEGNRGLSDF. The CDR3, as DNA: TGTGCCATCAGTGAGGGGAATAGGGGGTTGTCAGACTTC.

The V call is TRBV10-2, the J call TRBJ1-2; D is possibly TRBD1 (6 bases). This CDR3 contains 16 residues. The V gene's germline CDR1 is WSHSY and CDR2 SAAADI. Between the trimmed V and J ends, which lost 5 bases and 5 bases, there was a span of 21 bases. CDR3: CASSYRDTGGWYGYTF. CDR3 DNA sequence: TGCGCCAGCAGTTACCGGGACACTGGCGGATGGTATGGCTACACCTTC.

This clone was observed once. The chain couples TRBV29-1 to TRBJ1-1; tentative D call: TRBD1 (5 bases). CDR1 is SQVTM, CDR2 ANQGSEA, per germline. V lost 6 bases and J lost 0, with 11 bases in between. The CDR3 has 13 amino acids. The CDR3: CSVTGYLNTEAFF. CDR3 DNA sequence: TGCAGCGTCACAGGCTACCTGAACACTGAAGCTTTCTTT.

V usage is TRBV29-1 and J usage is TRBJ1-3; no reliable D call. CDR1 is SQVTM, CDR2 ANQGSEA, per germline. CDR3 length: 12 amino acids. Trimming shortened V by 4 bases and J by 2 bases, and 6 bases separated the two germline ends. CDR3 in amino acids: CSVGLPGNTIYF. The CDR3 DNA is TGCAGCGTTGGACTACCTGGAAACACCATATATTTT.